Listed below are T cell receptor beta chains from one sample, sequenced in a study of circulating tumor DNA in untreated peripheral T-cell lymphoma. Method: immunoSEQ multiplex PCR; TCRdb's copy keeps in-frame clones and lacks some. Among 9,500 to 12,000 clones listed, 65% to 80% were seen once. The source material was tumor tissue. The origin of the receptors is a human donor with peripheral T-cell lymphoma. The CDR3 runs from the conserved cysteine through the conserved F or W. The D gene is left open where the match is weak.

cdr3_length	v_call	j_call	d_call	cdr3_aa
19	TRBV6-8	TRBJ2-6	.	CASSYFTWHSPTGANVLTF
15	TRBV28	TRBJ2-3	.	CASSLSREFADTQYF
15	TRBV27	TRBJ2-2	.	CASSSPAGPTGELFF
19	TRBV11-3	TRBJ2-1	.	CASSYPMAGAIRSYNEQFF
14	TRBV6-8	TRBJ2-7	.	CAISVGRGSYEQYF
14	TRBV28	TRBJ1-5	.	CASRIYRVNQPQHF
14	TRBV27	TRBJ2-5	.	CASRRALRGETQYF
13	TRBV30	TRBJ1-3	TRBD1	CAWDGTGGNTIYF
15	TRBV19	TRBJ2-3	.	CASSLGGRDTDTQYF
15	TRBV11-3	TRBJ1-3	.	CASSPGGGSGNTIYF
15	TRBV10-2	TRBJ2-1	TRBD2	CASSEDLAGGDEQFF
13	TRBV6-8	TRBJ1-1	.	CASSSRMNTEAFF
15	TRBV11-1	TRBJ1-6	.	CASSPPGLPNSPLHF
15	TRBV12-5	TRBJ2-1	TRBD2	CASKELAGGTNEQFF
14	TRBV10-2	TRBJ1-6	.	CASSTGNYNSPLHF
17	TRBV19	TRBJ2-1	TRBD2	CASSIDRASGDYNEQFF
15	TRBV11-3	TRBJ2-5	.	CASSSRVAGQETQYF
13	TRBV14	TRBJ2-3	.	CASRLSWADTQYF
16	TRBV5-1	TRBJ2-3	TRBD2	CASSFGLAGYTDTQYF
16	TRBV29-1	TRBJ1-1	TRBD1	CSVIQGPYLAGTEAFF
15	TRBV28	TRBJ1-1	.	CASTLPEGRATEAFF
15	TRBV10-2	TRBJ2-7	TRBD2	CASSSTGRRGYEQYF
13	TRBV19	TRBJ2-5	.	CASSIRQGETQYF
15	TRBV29-1	TRBJ2-5	.	CSVEGGREKEETQYF
14	TRBV11-1	TRBJ1-4	.	CASSFGVGFEKLFF
14	TRBV5-1	TRBJ2-5	TRBD1	CASSLDQGVKTQYF
12	TRBV12-5	TRBJ2-7	.	CASGFGPAEQYF
14	TRBV18	TRBJ1-1	TRBD1	CASSQQGTAIEAFF
15	TRBV28	TRBJ1-2	TRBD1	CASSFLGDRGDGYTF
14	TRBV11-3	TRBJ1-1	.	CASSWGPLNTEAFF
13	TRBV22-1	TRBJ2-3	.	CASRPDNTDTQYF
13	TRBV4-2	TRBJ2-1	TRBD1	CASSPGQGIEQFF
12	TRBV19	TRBJ1-5	.	CASSRPGGPQHF
15	TRBV15	TRBJ1-2	.	CATSPPTVTNYGYTF
16	TRBV6-8	TRBJ1-6	.	CASRRDGNYYNSPLHF
13	TRBV4-1	TRBJ2-3	.	CASSQDYPDTQYF
13	TRBV10-1	TRBJ1-5	.	CASSETFYQPQHF
17	TRBV11-3	TRBJ1-1	.	CASSRRPIGRHKFEAFF
15	TRBV5-1	TRBJ2-1	.	CASRDRDPAYNEQFF
16	TRBV7-2	TRBJ2-3	.	CASSLRRVTGTDTQYF
13	TRBV19	TRBJ1-1	.	CASSISTNTEAFF
15	TRBV19	TRBJ1-5	TRBD1	CASRPGTGGSQPQHF
14	TRBV6-8	TRBJ1-1	.	CASSYEGGNTEAFF
15	TRBV25-1	TRBJ2-7	.	CASSAQVTPVGEQYF
13	TRBV19	TRBJ2-2	.	CASSRGLGGELFF
13	TRBV6-8	TRBJ1-5	.	CASTVDRGQPQHF
15	TRBV6-8	TRBJ2-3	.	CASSRGSIFPDTQYF
16	TRBV7-6	TRBJ2-6	.	CASSLSSLSGANVLTF
15	TRBV7-6	TRBJ1-5	TRBD1	CASSLEGQINQPQHF
14	TRBV12-5	TRBJ2-2	.	CASGSSGRLGELFF
15	TRBV19	TRBJ1-2	.	CASSEWDKGLFVYTF
16	TRBV1	TRBJ2-7	.	CASSQAFLAGGNEQYF
16	TRBV5-1	TRBJ1-6	TRBD1	CASSLGWTGFNSPLHF